This T cell receptor (beta chain) was documented in a study of T cell responses to AZD1222 COVID-19 vaccine. Overall study findings and caveats: Two doses of AZD1222 preceded a rise in Spike-specific TCR breadth and depth. Repertoire sampling was restricted to post-peak T cell response timepoints. Donors were chiefly white British, with a greater number of females, and clonal diversity was perhaps underestimated.

V lost 6 bases, J lost 0 bases, and 11 bases lay in between. Germline V gives CDR1 MNHEY, CDR2 SVGAGI. The CDR3 is 14 residues long. On this clone: As yet, its antigen is unknown.

Second-dose schedules of about 4 or about 12 weeks were combined. Using immunoSEQ multiplex PCR, the repertoire was profiled, and TCRdb retains in-frame clones only, with some absent. The sample contains tens of thousands of clones, approximately 88% of which appear only once. This TCR came from an adult who received the AZD1222 COVID-19 vaccine. The chain employs TRBV6-5 and TRBJ1-2, with a possible D match to TRBD1 (6 bases). The specimen comprised peripheral blood, sampled 28 days after the second AZD1222 dose. CDR3 amino acids: CASSRGQSNYGYTF. The CDR3 region has the DNA TGTGCCAGCAGCCGTGGACAGTCTAACTATGGCTACACCTTC.